This T cell receptor (beta chain) was profiled in a study of CD8 T cells in ankylosing spondylitis. General study findings and limits: As reported, disease-linked clones showed significant enrichment in matched ankylosing spondylitis synovial fluid. Earlier studies detected some motif variants in reactive arthritis synovial fluid and blood. Several highly homologous variants formed a TCR beta motif that appeared characteristic of ankylosing spondylitis blood. Disease-associated clonotypes exhibited CD8+ identity and were relatively infrequent in peripheral blood.

In making TCR beta libraries, quantitative 5'-RACE with molecular barcodes was used. TCRdb processed the 5' RACE reads anew with MiXCR; each CDR3 protein has one entry. The sample records about 500,000 distinct CDR3 sequences, about 13% being singletons. The CDR3 is made up of 12 amino acids. Germline V gene sequence: CDR1 MNHNS, CDR2 SASEGT. Trimming shortened V by 6 bases and J by 4 bases, and 9 bases separated the two germline ends. This clonotype was found many times. Antigen specificity is unknown. The TCR originated in a male donor with ankylosing spondylitis. The sample was blood, either unsorted or a sorted T cell fraction (not recorded which). The V gene is TRBV6-1, the J gene TRBJ1-1; D gene uncertain. The CDR3 sequence is CASRTLGTEAFF. CDR3 DNA sequence: TGTGCCAGCAGAACCCTAGGCACTGAAGCTTTCTTT.